This T cell receptor (beta chain) was captured in a study of identical twins. The study, taken as a whole, reports: Cord blood beta clonotypes present at high abundance carried fewer insertions; no such pattern appeared in memory repertoires.

A universal primer site was incorporated via template switching, and the cDNA contained unique molecular identifiers. TCRdb re-called the 5' RACE reads with MiXCR, one entry per CDR3 protein. The sample lists some 790,000 distinct CDR3 sequences, 15% to 20% occurring once. Details on this clonotype: Antigen specificity is unknown.

This CDR3 is 16 amino acids long. The ends were cut back, 4 bases at V and 0 bases at J, with 13 bases in the middle. CDR1 SGHRS and CDR2 YFSETQ come from the germline V gene. This sample also appeared in a second study, on T cells expressing NK-cell markers. That source notes: Sequenced donors, eight in total, included seven who were HCMV-seropositive and one who was seronegative. Five or six donors showed dominant NKG2C+ clonotypes comprising roughly 1.0-7.0% of their CD8+ T cells.

This receptor was taken from a woman aged 18 to 35 in good health. Input material: PBMCs. The chain is built from TRBV5-1 and TRBJ2-2; D not certain. For the CDR3, the DNA is TGCGCCAGCAGCGCGGAGTTCGCTGCGAACACCGGGGAGCTGTTTTTT. Residues: CASSAEFAANTGELFF.